The clone carrying this T cell receptor beta chain has just one count. The study recruited people aged 18 to 89 years across some 23 US areas. Donors were grouped by their self-reported clinical history. The entry originates in a study of blood T cell repertoires in COVID-19. Study background: Some COVID-19 samples were acute and others convalescent; all came from the United States, Italy and Spain.

Per the original data handling: Nucleated cell counts were estimated from reference gene primer amplification. Assay: immunoSEQ multiplex PCR; the TCRdb copy retains only in-frame clones and omits some. V and J calls and clone size are given by that table; D and trimming were obtained from the DNA. The table shows about 200,000 clones, with 65% to 90% occurring only once. The germline V gene encodes CDR1 LNHDA and CDR2 SQIVND (reference sequence). The CDR3 is 14 amino acids. The ends lost 9 bases at V and 6 bases at J; junction bases unmatched: 10. This chain connects TRBV19 to TRBJ2-1, with TRBD2 identical over 8 bases. This clonotype was obtained from a woman aged 35 to 49 with acute COVID-19. Sequenced sample: PBMCs or T cells enriched from blood (not recorded which). CDR3 residues: CASLGLENGNEQFF. The DNA of the CDR3 is TGTGCCAGCCTGGGACTAGAGAACGGCAATGAGCAGTTCTTC.